This T cell receptor (beta chain) came from a study of beta chain features in type 1 diabetes. In the study overall: Examined across all samples were just under 110,000,000 sorted cells.

CDR3 size: 15 residues. The V end was cut by 4 bases, the J end by 5 bases, with 17 bases between. The germline CDR1 and CDR2 sequences are LGHNA and YNFKEQ. TCRB transcripts that were expressed got sequenced, as all of the isolated RNA had been reverse transcribed. Measured with immunoSEQ multiplex PCR; TCRdb has only the in-frame clones, and not every one. The sample lists under 350,000 clones, roughly an eighth occurring once. Notes on the study in general: The study found that naive, central memory and Treg TCRB repertoires appeared more similar in patients than in healthy donors. Significant though moderate, a shortening of TCRB CDR3s appeared in all four CD4+ subsets of Type 1 diabetes patients.

Only one count was recorded for this clone. Its antigen remains unknown. The chain is built from TRBV4-2 and TRBJ2-5, with D possibly being TRBD1 (5 bases). Sample: naive CD4+ T cells from blood. This TCR was sampled from a man aged 25 to 40 with type 1 diabetes. CDR3 amino acids: CASSPTSDTAETQYF. CDR3 bases: TGTGCCAGCAGCCCAACTTCGGACACGGCGGAGACCCAGTACTTC.